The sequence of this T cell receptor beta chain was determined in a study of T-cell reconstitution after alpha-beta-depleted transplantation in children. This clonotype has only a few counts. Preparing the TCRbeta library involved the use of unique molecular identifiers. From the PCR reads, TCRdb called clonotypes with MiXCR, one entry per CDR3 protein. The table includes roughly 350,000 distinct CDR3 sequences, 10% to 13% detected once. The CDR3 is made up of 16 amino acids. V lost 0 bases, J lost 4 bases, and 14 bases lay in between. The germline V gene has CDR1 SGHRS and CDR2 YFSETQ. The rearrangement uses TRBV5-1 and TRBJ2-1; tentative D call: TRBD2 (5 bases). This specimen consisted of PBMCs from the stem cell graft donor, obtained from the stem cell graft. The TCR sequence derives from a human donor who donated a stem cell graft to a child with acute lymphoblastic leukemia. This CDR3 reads CASSLGPPSGYNEQFF. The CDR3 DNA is TGCGCCAGCAGCTTGGGGCCCCCAAGCGGTTACAATGAGCAGTTCTTC.